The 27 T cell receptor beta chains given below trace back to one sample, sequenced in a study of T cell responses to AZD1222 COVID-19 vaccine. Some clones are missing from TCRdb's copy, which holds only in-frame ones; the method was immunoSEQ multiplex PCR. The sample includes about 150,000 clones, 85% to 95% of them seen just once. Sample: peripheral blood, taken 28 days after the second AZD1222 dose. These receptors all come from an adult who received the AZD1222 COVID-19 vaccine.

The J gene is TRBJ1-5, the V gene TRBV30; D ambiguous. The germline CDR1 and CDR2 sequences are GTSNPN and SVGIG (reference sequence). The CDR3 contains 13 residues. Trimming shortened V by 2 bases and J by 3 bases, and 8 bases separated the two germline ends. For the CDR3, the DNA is TGTGCCTGGAGTCGGAGTTCCAATCAGCCCCAGCATTTT. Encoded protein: CAWSRSSNQPQHF.

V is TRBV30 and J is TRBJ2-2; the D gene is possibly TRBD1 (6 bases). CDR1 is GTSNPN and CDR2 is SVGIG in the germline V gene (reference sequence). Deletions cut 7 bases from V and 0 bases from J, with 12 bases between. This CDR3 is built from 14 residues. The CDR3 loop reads CAFNRQANTGELFF. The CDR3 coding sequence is TGTGCCTTTAACAGACAGGCGAACACCGGGGAGCTGTTTTTT.

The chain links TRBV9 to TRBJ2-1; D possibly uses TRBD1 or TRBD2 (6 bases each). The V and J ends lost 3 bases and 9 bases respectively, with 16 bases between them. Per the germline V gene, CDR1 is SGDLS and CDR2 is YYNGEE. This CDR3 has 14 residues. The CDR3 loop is CASSGDPGGGEQFF. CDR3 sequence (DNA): TGTGCCAGCAGCGGAGACCCCGGGGGCGGTGAGCAGTTCTTC. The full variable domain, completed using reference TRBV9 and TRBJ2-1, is DSGVTQTPKHLITATGQRVTLRCSPRSGDLSVYWYQQSLDQGLQFLIQYYNGEERAKGNILERFSAQQFPDLHSELNLSSLELGDSALYFCASSGDPGGGEQFFGPGTRLTVL.

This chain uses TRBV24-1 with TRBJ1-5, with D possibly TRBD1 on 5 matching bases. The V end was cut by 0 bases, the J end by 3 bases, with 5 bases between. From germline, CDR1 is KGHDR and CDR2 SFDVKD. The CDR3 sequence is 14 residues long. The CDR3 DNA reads TGTGCCACCAGTGATTTGGGGGCCAATCAGCCCCAGCATTTT. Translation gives CATSDLGANQPQHF.

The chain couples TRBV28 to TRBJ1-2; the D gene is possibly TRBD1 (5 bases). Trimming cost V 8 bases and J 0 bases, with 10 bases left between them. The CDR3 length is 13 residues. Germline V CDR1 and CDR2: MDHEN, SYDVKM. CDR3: CASLTASNYGYTF. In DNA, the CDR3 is TGTGCCAGCCTGACAGCCTCTAACTATGGCTACACCTTC.

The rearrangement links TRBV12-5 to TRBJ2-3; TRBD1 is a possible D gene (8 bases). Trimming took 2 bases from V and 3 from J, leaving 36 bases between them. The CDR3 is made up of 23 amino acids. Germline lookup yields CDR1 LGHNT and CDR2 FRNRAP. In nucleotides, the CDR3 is TGTGCTAGTGGTTTGACAGGGGGGGGCATTTTGTCCCCACGTTTAGAACCGACAGATACGCAGTATTTT. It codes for CASGLTGGGILSPRLEPTDTQYF.

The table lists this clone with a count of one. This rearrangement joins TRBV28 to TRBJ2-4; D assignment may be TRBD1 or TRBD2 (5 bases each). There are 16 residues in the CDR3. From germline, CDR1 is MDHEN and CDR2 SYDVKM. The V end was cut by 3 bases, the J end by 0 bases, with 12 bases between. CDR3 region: CASSFWGAGAKNIQYF. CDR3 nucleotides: TGTGCCAGCAGTTTTTGGGGCGCGGGAGCCAAAAACATTCAGTACTTC.

In DNA form, the CDR3 reads TGTGCCAGCAGGACGGTGGGTAAATCCTACGAGCAGTACTTC. This sequence encodes CASRTVGKSYEQYF. The genes are TRBV6-5 and TRBJ2-7; no firm D call. Per germline, CDR1 MNHEY and CDR2 SVGAGI. The V gene lost 6 bases and the J gene lost 1 base, with 13 bases spanning the gap. This CDR3 spans 14 amino acids.

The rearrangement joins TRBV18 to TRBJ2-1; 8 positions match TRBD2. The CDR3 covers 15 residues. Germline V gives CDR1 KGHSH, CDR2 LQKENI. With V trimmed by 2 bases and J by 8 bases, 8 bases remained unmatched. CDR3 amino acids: CASSPKSGSVYEQFF. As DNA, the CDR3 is TGTGCCAGCTCACCAAAGAGCGGGAGCGTCTATGAGCAGTTCTTC.

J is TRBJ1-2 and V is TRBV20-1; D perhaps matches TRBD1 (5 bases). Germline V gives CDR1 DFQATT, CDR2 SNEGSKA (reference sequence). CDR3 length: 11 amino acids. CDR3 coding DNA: TGCATTATGCGGGGGTTAGGTGGCTACACCTTC. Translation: CIMRGLGGYTF.

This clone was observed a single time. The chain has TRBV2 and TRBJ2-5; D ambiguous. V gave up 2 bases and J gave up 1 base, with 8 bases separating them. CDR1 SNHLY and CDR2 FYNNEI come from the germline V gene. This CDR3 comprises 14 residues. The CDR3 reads CASSEILPQETQYF. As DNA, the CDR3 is TGTGCCAGCAGTGAAATACTTCCCCAAGAGACCCAGTACTTC. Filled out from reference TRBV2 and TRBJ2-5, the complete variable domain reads EPEVTQTPSHQVTQMGQEVILRCVPISNHLYFYWYRQILGQKVEFLVSFYNNEISEKSEIFDDQFSVERPDGSNFTLKIRSTKLEDSAMYFCASSEILPQETQYFGPGTRLLVL.

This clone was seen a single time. The CDR3 DNA sequence: TGCGCCAGCAGTCTCCGGACAGACTGGTCCTACGAGCAGTACTTC. This encodes CASSLRTDWSYEQYF. V usage is TRBV23-1 and J usage is TRBJ2-7, with D perhaps TRBD1 (6 bases). TRBV23-1 is sorted into the ORF group, with uncertain function. The CDR3 is 15 residues long. V shed 4 bases and J shed 1 base, with 14 bases lying between them.

The CDR3 protein is CASSLGVSYEQYF. DNA of the CDR3: TGTGCCAGCAGTTTAGGGGTCTCCTACGAGCAGTACTTC. The rearrangement joins TRBV12-3 or TRBV12-4 to TRBJ2-7; no clear D gene. Trimming shortened V by 1 base and J by 0 bases, and 4 bases separated the two germline ends. This CDR3 region has 13 residues.

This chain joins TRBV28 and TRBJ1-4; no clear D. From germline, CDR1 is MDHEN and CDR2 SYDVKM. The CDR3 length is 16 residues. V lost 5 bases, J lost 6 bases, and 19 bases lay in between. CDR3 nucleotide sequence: TGTGCCAGCAGTCCCTATATAGACCGCTCGGATGAAAAACTGTTTTTT. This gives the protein CASSPYIDRSDEKLFF.

CDR3 nucleotide sequence: TGTGCCAGCTCCTTTGTAGTCGGGGCATACAATGAGCAGTTCTTC. Its translation: CASSFVVGAYNEQFF. The chain couples TRBV18 to TRBJ2-1; D tentatively fits TRBD1 or TRBD2 (5 bases each). The germline V and J ends were trimmed by 6 bases and 4 bases, with 16 bases remaining between them. The CDR3 is 15 amino acids. Germline V gene sequence: CDR1 KGHSH, CDR2 LQKENI.

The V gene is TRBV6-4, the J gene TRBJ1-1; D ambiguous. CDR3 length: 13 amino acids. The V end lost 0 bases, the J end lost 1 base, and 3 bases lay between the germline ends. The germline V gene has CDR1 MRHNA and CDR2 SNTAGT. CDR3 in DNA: TGTGCCAGCAGTGACTCACAGAACACTGAAGCTTTCTTT. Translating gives CASSDSQNTEAFF.

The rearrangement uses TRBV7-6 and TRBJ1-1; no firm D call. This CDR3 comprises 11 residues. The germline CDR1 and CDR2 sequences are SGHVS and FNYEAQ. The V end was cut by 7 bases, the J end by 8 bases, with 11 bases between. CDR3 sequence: CASKKWLEAFF. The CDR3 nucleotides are TGTGCCAGCAAAAAGTGGTTAGAAGCTTTCTTT.

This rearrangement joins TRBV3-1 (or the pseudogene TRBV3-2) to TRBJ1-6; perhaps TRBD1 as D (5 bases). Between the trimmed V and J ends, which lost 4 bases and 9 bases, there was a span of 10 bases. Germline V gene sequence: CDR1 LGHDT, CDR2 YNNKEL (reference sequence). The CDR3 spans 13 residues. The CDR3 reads CASSPRQPSPLHF. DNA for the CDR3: TGTGCCAGCAGCCCCCGACAGCCTTCACCCCTCCACTTT.

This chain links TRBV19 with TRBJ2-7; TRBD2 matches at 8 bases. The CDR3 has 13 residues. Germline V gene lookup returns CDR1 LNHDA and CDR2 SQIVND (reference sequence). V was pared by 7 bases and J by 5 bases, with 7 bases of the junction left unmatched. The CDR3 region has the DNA TGTGCCAGTACAAGCGGGAGTTTCGACGAGCAGTACTTC. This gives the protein CASTSGSFDEQYF.

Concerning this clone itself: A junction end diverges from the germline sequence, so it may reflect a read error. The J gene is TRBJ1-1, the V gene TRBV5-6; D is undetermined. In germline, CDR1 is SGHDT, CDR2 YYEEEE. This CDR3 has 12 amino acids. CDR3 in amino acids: CASSSSNTDAFF. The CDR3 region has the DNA TGTGCCAGCAGCTCGTCTAACACTGATGCTTTCTTT.

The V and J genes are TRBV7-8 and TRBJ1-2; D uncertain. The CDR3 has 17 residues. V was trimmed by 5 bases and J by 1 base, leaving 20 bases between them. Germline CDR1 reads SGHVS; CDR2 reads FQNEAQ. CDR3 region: CASSPVANGRFNYGYTF. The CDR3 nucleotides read TGTGCCAGCAGCCCGGTAGCGAACGGACGCTTTAACTATGGCTACACCTTC. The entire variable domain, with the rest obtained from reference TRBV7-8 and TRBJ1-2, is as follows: GAGVSQSPRYKVAKRGQDVALRCDPISGHVSLFWYQQALGQGPEFLTYFQNEAQLDKSGLPSDRFFAERPEGSVSTLKIQRTQQEDSAVYLCASSPVANGRFNYGYTFGSGTRLTVV.

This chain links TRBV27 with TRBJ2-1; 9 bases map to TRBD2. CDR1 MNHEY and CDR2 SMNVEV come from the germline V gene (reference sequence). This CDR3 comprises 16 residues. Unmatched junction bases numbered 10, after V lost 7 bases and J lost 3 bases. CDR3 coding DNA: TGTGCCAGCACCTTAAGCGGAGCGGGGGGCTACAATGAGCAGTTCTTC. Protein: CASTLSGAGGYNEQFF.

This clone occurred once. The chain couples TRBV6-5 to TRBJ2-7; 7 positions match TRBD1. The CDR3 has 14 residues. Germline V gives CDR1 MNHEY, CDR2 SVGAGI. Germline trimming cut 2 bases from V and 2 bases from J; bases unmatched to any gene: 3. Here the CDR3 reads CASSYGDSPYEQYF. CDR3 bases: TGTGCCAGCAGTTACGGGGACAGTCCCTACGAGCAGTACTTC.

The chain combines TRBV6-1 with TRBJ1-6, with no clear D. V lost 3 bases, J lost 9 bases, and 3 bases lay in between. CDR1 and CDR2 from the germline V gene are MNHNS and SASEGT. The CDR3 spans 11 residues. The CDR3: CASSDGSPLHF. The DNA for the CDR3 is TGTGCCAGCAGTGATGGTTCACCCCTCCACTTT.

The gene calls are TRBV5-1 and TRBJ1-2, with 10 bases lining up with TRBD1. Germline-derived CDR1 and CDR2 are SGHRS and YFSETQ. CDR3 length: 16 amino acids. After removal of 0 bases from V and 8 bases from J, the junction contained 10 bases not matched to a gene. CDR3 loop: CASSLEARQGARGYTF. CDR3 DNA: TGCGCCAGCAGCTTGGAGGCGCGACAGGGGGCTAGAGGCTACACCTTC.

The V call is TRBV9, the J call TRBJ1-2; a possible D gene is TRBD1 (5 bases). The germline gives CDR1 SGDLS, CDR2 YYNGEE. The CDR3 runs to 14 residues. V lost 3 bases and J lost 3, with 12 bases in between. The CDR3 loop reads CASSGPGTDYGYTF. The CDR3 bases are TGTGCCAGCAGCGGTCCTGGGACGGACTATGGCTACACCTTC.

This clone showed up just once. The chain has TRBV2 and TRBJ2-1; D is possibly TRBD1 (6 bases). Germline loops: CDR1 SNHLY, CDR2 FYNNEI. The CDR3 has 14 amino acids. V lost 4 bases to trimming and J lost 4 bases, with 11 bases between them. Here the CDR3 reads CASSGDTLYNEQFF. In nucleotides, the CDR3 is TGTGCCAGCAGTGGGGACACCCTATACAATGAGCAGTTCTTC.